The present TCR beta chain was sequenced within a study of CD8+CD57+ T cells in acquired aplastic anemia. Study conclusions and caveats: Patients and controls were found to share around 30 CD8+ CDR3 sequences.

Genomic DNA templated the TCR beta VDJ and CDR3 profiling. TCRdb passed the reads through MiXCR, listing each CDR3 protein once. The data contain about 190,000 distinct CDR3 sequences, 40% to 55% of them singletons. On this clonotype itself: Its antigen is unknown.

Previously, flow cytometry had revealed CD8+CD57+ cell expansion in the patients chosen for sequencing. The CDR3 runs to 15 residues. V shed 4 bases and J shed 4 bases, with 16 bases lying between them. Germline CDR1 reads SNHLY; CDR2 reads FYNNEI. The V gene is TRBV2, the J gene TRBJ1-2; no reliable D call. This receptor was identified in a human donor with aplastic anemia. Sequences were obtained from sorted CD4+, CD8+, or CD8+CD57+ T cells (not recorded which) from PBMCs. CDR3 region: CASSVDAGSPYGYTF. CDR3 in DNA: TGTGCCAGCAGTGTAGATGCAGGATCCCCCTATGGCTACACCTTC.